Below, 7 T cell receptor beta chains from the same sample are listed, as sequenced in a study of prognosis after radiotherapy for stage I lung cancer. TCR beta CDR3 was amplified from genomic DNA by two-round multiplex PCR. Every TRBV and TRBJ gene had its own specific primer in first-round PCR. TCRdb ran MiXCR on the multiplex PCR reads and lists one entry per CDR3 protein. The sample contains over 20,000 distinct CDR3 sequences, around 34% of which appear only once. This specimen was PBMCs, taken before or after stereotactic body radiation therapy (not recorded which). All receptors come from a donor aged 50 or older with non-small cell lung cancer.

This clonotype occurred many times. This chain uses TRBV19 with TRBJ2-3, with 7 positions matching TRBD1. This CDR3 is built from 14 residues. Trimming removed 8 bases from V and 0 bases from J; junction bases left unmatched: 5. In germline, CDR1 is LNHDA, CDR2 SQIVND (reference sequence). DNA for the CDR3: TGTGCCAGTTCACAGGGGAAAAGCACAGATACGCAGTATTTT. Protein product: CASSQGKSTDTQYF. Combining the CDR3 with reference TRBV19 and TRBJ2-3 gives the whole variable domain DGGITQSPKYLFRKEGQNVTLSCEQNLNHDAMYWYRQDPGQGLRLIYYSQIVNDFQKGDIAEGYSVSREKKESFPLTVTSAQKNPTAFYLCASSQGKSTDTQYFGPGTRLTVL.

In the case of this clonotype: With a much larger clone just one base away, this may be a read error. This chain joins TRBV9 and TRBJ2-1; a possible D gene is TRBD2 (5 bases). The V end lost 4 bases, the J end lost 6 bases, and 20 bases lay between the germline ends. The CDR3 runs to 16 residues. The germline CDR1 and CDR2 sequences are SGDLS and YYNGEE. Here the CDR3 reads CASSLTNSGVGNEQFF. The CDR3 region has the DNA TGTGCCAGCAGCTTGACTAATAGTGGGGTAGGCAATGAGCAGTTCTTC.

This clonotype was found many times. V is TRBV12-3 or TRBV12-4 and J is TRBJ1-5; D is perhaps TRBD1 (5 bases). This CDR3 has 15 residues. Trimming cost V 3 bases and J 1 base, with 10 bases left between them. Written as DNA, the CDR3 is TGTGCCAGCAGTTTTGGGGGAAGGAGCAATCAGCCCCAGCATTTT. This encodes CASSFGGRSNQPQHF.

This clonotype was seen at least ten times. The chain has TRBV7-2 and TRBJ1-2; D is perhaps TRBD1 (5 bases). The CDR3 runs to 14 residues. The germline V and J ends were trimmed by 1 base and 8 bases, with 14 bases remaining between them. The germline gives CDR1 SGHTA, CDR2 FQGNSA. CDR3 in DNA: TGTGCCAGCAGCTTAGATCAGGGAGCGGTAGGCTACACCTTC. It codes for CASSLDQGAVGYTF.

The sample holds many counts of this clonotype. The gene calls are TRBV7-8 and TRBJ1-3; 8 positions match TRBD1. Germline V lookup: CDR1 SGHVS, CDR2 FQNEAQ. V trimming: 5 bases; J trimming: 1 base; junction bases outside the gene matches: 1. The CDR3 spans 14 residues. CDR3 bases: TGTGCCAGCAGCCGGACAGGGTCTGGAAACACCATATATTTT. This translates into CASSRTGSGNTIYF.

This clonotype was counted at least ten times. The chain employs TRBV4-3 and TRBJ2-1; 11 bases line up with TRBD2. J was trimmed by 4 bases and V by 0 bases; bases with no gene match: 5. Germline V gene lookup returns CDR1 LGHNA and CDR2 YSLEER. This CDR3 is built from 17 residues. The CDR3 DNA reads TGCGCCAGCAGCCAAGATAGACTAGCGGGATTGTACAATGAGCAGTTCTTC. Translation gives CASSQDRLAGLYNEQFF.

The J gene is TRBJ1-2, the V gene TRBV28, with D tentatively TRBD1 (6 bases). CDR1 is MDHEN, CDR2 SYDVKM, per germline. The CDR3 runs to 13 residues. V was cut by 7 bases and J by 9 bases, with 18 bases left in between. CDR3 nucleotides: TGTGCCAGCATACCGGGACAAACCTCTTGCTACACCTTC. Translated: CASIPGQTSCYTF.